This T cell receptor (beta chain) was identified during a study of shared clonotypes between healthy human individuals. Study-wide context: Donor ages ranged 18 to 49 years: a couple of women, a few men. Per donor, CD8 memory used one plate, CD8 naive used two, CD4 memory used three and CD4 naive used three.

Germline-derived CDR1 and CDR2 are SGHRS and YFSETQ. This CDR3 region has 14 residues. V was trimmed by 6 bases and J by 2 bases, leaving 13 bases between them. Only one count was recorded for this clone. The material for each subset, its genomic DNA, was split evenly across several immunoSEQ plates. Assay: immunoSEQ multiplex PCR; the TCRdb copy retains only in-frame clones and omits some. The table shows about 1 million clones, with approximately 68% occurring only once. The chain combines TRBV5-1 with TRBJ2-3; D might be TRBD2 (6 bases). This clonotype was sampled from a man aged 18 to 35 in good health. Sequenced material: memory CD4+ T cells sorted from blood. The subset here: CD45RA-negative fraction. The CDR3 sequence is CASMEGFDTDTQYF. The CDR3 nucleotides are TGCGCCAGCATGGAGGGTTTTGACACAGATACGCAGTATTTT.